Listed below are T cell receptor beta chains from one sample, sequenced in a study of blood T cell repertoires in COVID-19. Libraries were prepared by immunoSEQ multiplex PCR; TCRdb keeps only in-frame clonotypes and omits some of them. Among roughly 60,000 clones listed, under 85% were seen once. Sequenced input: peripheral blood. These receptor sequences come from a woman older than 75 with acute or convalescent COVID-19. CDR3s include the opening cysteine and the closing phenylalanine or tryptophan. The D gene is left open where the match is weak. The size field is filled for only some rows; it gives once, few, many or a size class.

TRBD2	.	TRBV4-2	TRBJ2-7	CASSQAVAGGSYEQYF	TGTGCCAGCAGCCAAGCGGTAGCGGGGGGGTCCTACGAGCAGTACTTC
TRBD1	.	TRBV4-2	TRBJ1-1	CASRGQGVSMNTEAFF	TGTGCCAGCAGGGGACAGGGGGTCTCCATGAACACTGAAGCTTTCTTT
TRBD2	.	TRBV7-2	TRBJ2-5	CASSAGLAGGGSLQTQYF	TGTGCCAGCAGCGCCGGACTAGCGGGGGGGGGCTCGCTACAGACCCAGTACTTC
TRBD1	.	TRBV18	TRBJ1-6	CASSSYRGSSYNSPLHF	TGTGCCAGCTCATCCTACAGGGGGAGCTCCTATAATTCACCCCTCCACTTT
.	.	TRBV6-5	TRBJ1-4	CASSYNGGSGEKLFF	TGTGCCAGCAGTTACAACGGGGGTTCAGGTGAAAAACTGTTTTTT
.	.	TRBV7-2	TRBJ2-1	CASSGRRGSGEQFF	TGTGCCAGCAGCGGGAGGAGAGGTTCCGGTGAGCAGTTCTTC
TRBD2	.	TRBV20-1	TRBJ2-5	CSASLAGIQETQYF	TGCAGTGCTAGTTTAGCGGGAATACAAGAGACCCAGTACTTC
.	.	TRBV5-6	TRBJ2-6	CASKEAGQSSGANVLTF	TGTGCCAGCAAAGAAGCAGGGCAAAGCTCTGGGGCCAACGTCCTGACTTTC
TRBD1	.	TRBV5-8	TRBJ2-7	CASSLAGGVGEQYF	TGTGCCAGCAGCCTGGCAGGGGGCGTGGGCGAGCAGTACTTC
.	.	TRBV11-2	TRBJ1-4	CASSLGFGQPNEKLFF	TGTGCCAGCAGCTTAGGTTTTGGGCAGCCAAATGAAAAACTGTTTTTT
TRBD1	.	TRBV6-5	TRBJ1-1	CASSTPGQGSAEAFF	TGTGCCAGCAGTACTCCGGGACAGGGCTCGGCTGAAGCTTTCTTT
.	.	TRBV15	TRBJ1-5	CATSRPGFQPQHF	TGTGCCACCAGTCGTCCGGGGTTTCAGCCCCAGCATTTT
.	.	TRBV30	TRBJ1-2	CAWGGPRGNYGYTF	TGTGCCTGGGGAGGCCCCAGGGGCAACTATGGCTACACCTTC
.	.	TRBV7-6	TRBJ1-4	CASSLGGQSGEKLFF	TGTGCCAGCAGCCTAGGGGGGCAAAGTGGTGAAAAACTGTTTTTT
TRBD1	.	TRBV4-3	TRBJ2-3	CASSQGTGGFADTQYF	TGCGCCAGCAGCCAAGGGACAGGGGGCTTCGCAGATACGCAGTATTTT
.	.	TRBV5-1	TRBJ1-3	CASSSSGGGGNTIYF	TGCGCCAGCAGCTCCTCGGGGGGAGGTGGAAACACCATATATTTT
.	once	TRBV9	TRBJ2-2	CASSVSFGGTGELFF	TGTGCCAGCAGCGTATCCTTCGGGGGCACCGGGGAGCTGTTTTTT
TRBD2	.	TRBV6-5	TRBJ2-5	CASSNRLTGGETQYF	TGTGCCAGCAGTAACCGCCTCACGGGGGGAGAGACCCAGTACTTC
.	.	TRBV18	TRBJ2-3	CASSRGTDTQYF	TGTGCCAGCTCCCGGGGAACAGATACGCAGTATTTT
TRBD1	.	TRBV28	TRBJ1-2	CASSLTGPYGYTF	TGTGCCAGCAGTTTGACAGGGCCCTATGGCTACACCTTC
.	.	TRBV24-1	TRBJ1-1	CATSERTGEAFF	TGTGCCACCAGTGAAAGAACAGGGGAAGCTTTCTTT
TRBD1	.	TRBV13	TRBJ1-5	CASRFPGQASGGNQPQHF	TGTGCCAGCAGGTTTCCGGGACAGGCCTCGGGAGGCAATCAGCCCCAGCATTTT
.	few	TRBV11-1	TRBJ2-1	CASSLSRETYNEQFF	TGTGCCAGCAGCTTATCCCGGGAAACCTACAATGAGCAGTTCTTC
.	medium-sized	TRBV18	TRBJ1-2	CASSPPLYGYTF	TGTGCCAGCTCACCCCCCCTCTATGGCTACACCTTC
.	.	TRBV10-2	TRBJ1-2	CASSESKVGGYTF	TGCGCCAGCAGTGAGTCGAAGGTCGGGGGCTACACCTTC
.	.	TRBV7-2	TRBJ2-5	CASSRDSNQETQYF	TGTGCCAGCAGCCGGGACTCTAACCAAGAGACCCAGTACTTC
.	.	TRBV7-8	TRBJ2-4	CASSLGRTEGFQYF	TGTGCCAGCAGCTTAGGACGGACAGAGGGATTTCAGTACTTC
.	.	TRBV13	TRBJ1-5	CASSYGARSPNQPQHF	TGTGCCAGCAGCTATGGCGCCCGGAGCCCTAATCAGCCCCAGCATTTT
TRBD2	.	TRBV30	TRBJ2-1	CAWSVKASGYSYNEQFF	TGTGCCTGGAGTGTAAAGGCTAGCGGGTACTCCTACAATGAGCAGTTCTTC
TRBD2	.	TRBV6-5	TRBJ2-7	CAGGRGTSGTEQYF	TGTGCCGGGGGGCGCGGGACTAGCGGGACCGAGCAGTACTTC
.	.	TRBV28	TRBJ1-4	CASLQTNEKLFF	TGTGCCAGCCTTCAGACTAATGAAAAACTGTTTTTT